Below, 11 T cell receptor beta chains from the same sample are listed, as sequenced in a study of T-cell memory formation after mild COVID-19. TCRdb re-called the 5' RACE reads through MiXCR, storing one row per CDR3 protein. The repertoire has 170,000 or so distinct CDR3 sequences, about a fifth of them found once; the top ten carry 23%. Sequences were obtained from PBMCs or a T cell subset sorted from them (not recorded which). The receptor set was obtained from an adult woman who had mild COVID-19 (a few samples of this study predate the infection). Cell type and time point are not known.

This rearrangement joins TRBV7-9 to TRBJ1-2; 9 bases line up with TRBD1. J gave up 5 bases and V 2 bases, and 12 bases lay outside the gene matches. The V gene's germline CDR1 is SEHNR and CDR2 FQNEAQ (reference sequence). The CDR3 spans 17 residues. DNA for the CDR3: TGTGCCAGCAGCTTACCGCCAGGGGACAGGGCCCTTTATGGCTACACCTTC. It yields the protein CASSLPPGDRALYGYTF.

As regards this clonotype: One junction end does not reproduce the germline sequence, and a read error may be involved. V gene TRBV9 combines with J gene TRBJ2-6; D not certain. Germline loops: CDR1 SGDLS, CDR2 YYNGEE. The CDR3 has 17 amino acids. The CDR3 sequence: CASTVGLIPTGANVLTF. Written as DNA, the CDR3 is TGTGCCAGCACCGTAGGTCTCATACCCACTGGGGCCAACGTCCTGACTTTC.

CDR3 coding DNA: TGTGCCACCAGCGAGGACAGTAGCAATCAGCCCCAGCATTTT. This sequence encodes CATSEDSSNQPQHF. The chain carries TRBV15 and TRBJ1-5; D may be TRBD1 (6 bases). This CDR3 comprises 14 residues. Trimming pared 5 bases from V and 0 bases from J, leaving 8 bases between. CDR1 LNHNV and CDR2 YYDKDF come from the germline V gene (reference sequence).

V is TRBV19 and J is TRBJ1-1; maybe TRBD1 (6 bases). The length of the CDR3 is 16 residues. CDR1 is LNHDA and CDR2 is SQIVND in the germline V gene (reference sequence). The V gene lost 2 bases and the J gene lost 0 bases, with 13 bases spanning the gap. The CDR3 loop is CASSISQGVMNTEAFF. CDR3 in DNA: TGTGCCAGTAGTATATCACAGGGAGTGATGAACACTGAAGCTTTCTTT.

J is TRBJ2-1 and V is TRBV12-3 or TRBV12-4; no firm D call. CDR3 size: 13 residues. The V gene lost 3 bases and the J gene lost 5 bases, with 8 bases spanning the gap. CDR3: CASSFGSHNEQFF. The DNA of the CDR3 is TGTGCCAGCAGTTTTGGCAGCCACAATGAGCAGTTCTTC.

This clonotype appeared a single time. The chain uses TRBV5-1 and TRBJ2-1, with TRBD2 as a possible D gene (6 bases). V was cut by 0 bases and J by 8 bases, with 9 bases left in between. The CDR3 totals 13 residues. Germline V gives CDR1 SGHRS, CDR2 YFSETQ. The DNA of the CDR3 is TGCGCCAGCAGCTTGGCCAGGAGGGATGAGCAGTTCTTC. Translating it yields CASSLARRDEQFF.

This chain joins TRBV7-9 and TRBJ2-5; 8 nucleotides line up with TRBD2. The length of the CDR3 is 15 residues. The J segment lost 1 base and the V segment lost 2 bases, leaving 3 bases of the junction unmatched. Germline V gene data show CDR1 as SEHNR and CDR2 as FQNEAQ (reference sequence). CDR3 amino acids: CASSLWTSPQETQYF. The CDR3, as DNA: TGTGCCAGCAGCTTATGGACTAGCCCCCAAGAGACCCAGTACTTC.

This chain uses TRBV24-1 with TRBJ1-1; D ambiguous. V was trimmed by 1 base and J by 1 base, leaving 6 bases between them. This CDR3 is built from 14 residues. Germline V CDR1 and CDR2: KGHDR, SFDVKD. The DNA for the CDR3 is TGTGCCACCAGTGATTTTGGCAGGAACACTGAAGCTTTCTTT. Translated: CATSDFGRNTEAFF.

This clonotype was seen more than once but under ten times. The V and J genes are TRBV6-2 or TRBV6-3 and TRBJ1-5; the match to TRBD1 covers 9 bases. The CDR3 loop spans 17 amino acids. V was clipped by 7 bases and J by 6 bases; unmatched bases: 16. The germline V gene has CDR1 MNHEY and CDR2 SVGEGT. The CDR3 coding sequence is TGTGCCAGCAACCCAAACGCTGGGACAGGGAGGGGTCAGCCCCAGCATTTT. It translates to CASNPNAGTGRGQPQHF.

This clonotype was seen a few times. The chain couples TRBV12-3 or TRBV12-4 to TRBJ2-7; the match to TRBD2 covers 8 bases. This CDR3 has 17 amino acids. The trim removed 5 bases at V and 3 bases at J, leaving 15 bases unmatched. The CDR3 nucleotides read TGTGCCAGCAGTCCGCGCCATCCGTCGGCGGGGGGCTACGAGCAGTACTTC. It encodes CASSPRHPSAGGYEQYF.

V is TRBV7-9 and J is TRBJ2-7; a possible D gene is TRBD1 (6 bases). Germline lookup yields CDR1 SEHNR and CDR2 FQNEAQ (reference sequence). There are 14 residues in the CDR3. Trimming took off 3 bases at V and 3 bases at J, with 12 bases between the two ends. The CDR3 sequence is CASSFSQGYYEQYF. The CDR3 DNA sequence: TGTGCCAGCAGCTTCTCCCAGGGGTACTACGAGCAGTACTTC.